What follows describes a single TCR beta chain. This specimen belongs to a study of cytomegalovirus exposure and HLA in healthy donors. PCR employed 60 Vbeta and 13 Jbeta primers. Only in-frame clones appear in the TCRdb table, and some are missing; sequencing was by immunoSEQ multiplex PCR. The top ten hold 0.098% of the sample, which has 180,000 or so clones, 70% to 85% seen once. This clonotype originated in a boy younger than 10 in good health and CMV-seronegative. Source material: PBMCs.

CDR3 nucleotide sequence: TGCGCCAGCAGCCAAGGTCGGGGGGGCCCCTACAATGAGCAGTTCTTC. Its translation: CASSQGRGGPYNEQFF. The genes are TRBV4-3 and TRBJ2-1; 8 positions agree with TRBD2. The germline gives CDR1 LGHNA, CDR2 YSLEER. The CDR3 extends over 16 amino acids. V dropped 1 base and J dropped 2; count of bases not matched to a gene: 4.